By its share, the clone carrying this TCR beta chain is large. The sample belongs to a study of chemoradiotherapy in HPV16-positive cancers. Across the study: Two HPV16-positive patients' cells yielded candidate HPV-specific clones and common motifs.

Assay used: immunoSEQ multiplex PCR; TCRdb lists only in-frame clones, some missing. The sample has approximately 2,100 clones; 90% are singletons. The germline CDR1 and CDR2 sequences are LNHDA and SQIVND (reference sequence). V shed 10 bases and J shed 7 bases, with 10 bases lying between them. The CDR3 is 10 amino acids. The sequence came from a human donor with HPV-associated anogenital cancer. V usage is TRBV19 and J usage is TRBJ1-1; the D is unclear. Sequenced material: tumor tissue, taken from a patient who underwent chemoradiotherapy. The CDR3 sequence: CATIKGEAFF. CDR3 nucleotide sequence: TGTGCCACCATCAAGGGTGAAGCTTTCTTT.